This T cell receptor (beta chain) was observed in a study of PD-1 blockade in classical Hodgkin lymphoma. Study results and caveats: Although disease activity or prior therapy may be involved, causes of the repertoire differences remain undefined. Individuals who commenced nivolumab within less than 1 year of ASCT were excluded. CD4+ TCR diversity climbed significantly by C4D1, unlike CD8+ TCR diversity. Newly diagnosed patients had baseline TCR diversity that was reportedly lower than that of healthy donors.

Only in-frame clones appear in the TCRdb table, and some are missing; sequencing was by immunoSEQ multiplex PCR. Of over 20,000 clones in the sample, about three quarters were seen once. Brentuximab vedotin exposure varied among the patients, all of whom had relapsed after autologous stem cell transplantation. Details on this clone: The antigen is unknown.

The receptor's source is a human donor with classical Hodgkin lymphoma. Source: peripheral blood mononuclear cells (PBMCs), taken before the second cycle of nivolumab.

The CDR3 DNA sequence: TGCAGCGTTACCGGACGAGGGGACTCGAGCGGAAACACCATATATTTT. Translation gives CSVTGRGDSSGNTIYF. The chain links TRBV29-1 to TRBJ1-3; a possible D gene is TRBD1 (5 bases). CDR3 size: 16 residues. In germline, CDR1 is SQVTM, CDR2 ANQGSEA. V was shortened by 5 bases and J by 4 bases, with 21 bases between the two germline ends. Based on the CDR3 plus reference TRBV29-1 and TRBJ1-3, the full variable domain is SAVISQKPSRDICQRGTSLTIQCQVDSQVTMMFWYRQQPGQSLTLIATANQGSEATYESGFVIDKFPISRPNLTFSTLTVSNMSPEDSSIYLCSVTGRGDSSGNTIYFGEGSWLTVV.